Below, 29 T cell receptor beta chains from the same sample are listed, as sequenced in a study of T cell responses to AZD1222 COVID-19 vaccine. Libraries were prepared by immunoSEQ multiplex PCR; TCRdb keeps only in-frame clonotypes and omits some of them. The sample includes some 100,000 clones, around 89% of them seen just once. The sequenced sample was peripheral blood, obtained 28 days after the second AZD1222 dose. These receptors were collected from an adult who received the AZD1222 COVID-19 vaccine.

The rearrangement joins TRBV7-2 to TRBJ2-5, with 11 bases fitting TRBD2. V trimming: 4 bases; J trimming: 1 base; junction bases outside the gene matches: 2. This CDR3 has 15 amino acids. Per the germline V gene, CDR1 is SGHTA and CDR2 is FQGNSA. For the CDR3, the DNA is TGTGCCAGCAGCTCCGGGACTAGCGGCCAAGAGACCCAGTACTTC. It encodes CASSSGTSGQETQYF.

This clone was picked up one time. V usage is TRBV3-1 (or the pseudogene TRBV3-2) and J usage is TRBJ2-7; no firm D call. Germline CDR1 and CDR2: LGHDT and YNNKEL (reference sequence). The V end lost 1 base, the J end lost 3 bases, and 7 bases lay between the germline ends. The CDR3 runs to 13 residues. CDR3 nucleotide sequence: TGTGCCAGCAGCCAAGGTGTCGTCTACGAGCAGTACTTC. It is translated as CASSQGVVYEQYF.

This clone was seen a handful of times. The chain employs TRBV7-6 and TRBJ2-3; 9 bases map to TRBD2. This CDR3 comprises 20 residues. The germline gives CDR1 SGHVS, CDR2 FNYEAQ. V shed 2 bases, J shed 3 bases, and the junction held 18 bases outside the gene matches. In DNA, the CDR3 is TGTGCCAGCAGCTTACACAGTAGTACTAAGCGGGAGGAGAGGACAGATACGCAGTATTTT. It specifies CASSLHSSTKREERTDTQYF.

The V gene is TRBV7-2, the J gene TRBJ2-3; possible D gene TRBD2, 6 bases. This CDR3 is built from 15 residues. The germline V gene has CDR1 SGHTA and CDR2 FQGNSA. Trimming removed 4 bases from V and 0 bases from J, with 11 bases in between. The CDR3 coding sequence is TGTGCCAGCAGCTCGTTAGCGGCTAGCACAGATACGCAGTATTTT. This sequence encodes CASSSLAASTDTQYF.

The chain uses TRBV15 and TRBJ2-3; 8 bases match TRBD1. Germline lookup yields CDR1 LNHNV and CDR2 YYDKDF (reference sequence). The trim removed 1 base at V and 4 bases at J, leaving 4 bases unmatched. The CDR3 runs 15 residues. The CDR3 loop reads CATSRGGQGPDTQYF. CDR3 in DNA: TGTGCCACCAGCAGAGGAGGACAGGGCCCAGATACGCAGTATTTT. Using reference TRBV15 and TRBJ2-3 for the parts outside the CDR3, the full variable domain is DAMVIQNPRYQVTQFGKPVTLSCSQTLNHNVMYWYQQKSSQAPKLLFHYYDKDFNNEADTPDNFQSRRPNTSFCFLDIRSPGLGDTAMYLCATSRGGQGPDTQYFGPGTRLTVL.

This clone was found once. This rearrangement joins TRBV13 to TRBJ1-2, with 8 bases aligning to TRBD1. The CDR3 has 13 amino acids. Germline V gene sequence: CDR1 PRHDT, CDR2 FYEKMQ (reference sequence). The V and J ends lost 8 bases and 4 bases, in that order; junction bases with no gene match: 6. This chain's CDR3 is CASGTGRLYGYTF. The CDR3 nucleotides read TGTGCCAGCGGGACAGGACGGCTCTATGGCTACACCTTC. Together with reference TRBV13 and TRBJ1-2, the CDR3 gives the full variable domain: AAGVIQSPRHLIKEKRETATLKCYPIPRHDTVYWYQQGPGQDPQFLISFYEKMQSDKGSIPDRFSAQQFSDYHSELNMSSLELGDSALYFCASGTGRLYGYTFGSGTRLTVV.

V and J are TRBV28 and TRBJ1-2; possible D gene TRBD1, 5 bases. Looked up from germline, CDR1 is MDHEN and CDR2 is SYDVKM. Trimming stripped 5 bases from V and 0 bases from J, with 16 bases between. The CDR3 extends over 16 amino acids. For the CDR3, the DNA is TGTGCCAGCAGTCCACTTCGGGGGACCACTAACTATGGCTACACCTTC. Its translation is CASSPLRGTTNYGYTF.

This rearrangement joins TRBV7-9 to TRBJ2-7; a possible D gene is TRBD1 (6 bases). Germline V gene lookup returns CDR1 SEHNR and CDR2 FQNEAQ (reference sequence). The CDR3 has 15 amino acids. The ends were cut back, 1 base at V and 2 bases at J, with 12 bases in the middle. The CDR3 protein is CASSLDRRGAYEQYF. The CDR3 DNA is TGTGCCAGCAGCTTAGACCGCAGGGGTGCCTACGAGCAGTACTTC.

This clone was seen once. The chain is built from TRBV2 and TRBJ1-2, with 12 positions matching TRBD1. Per the germline V gene, CDR1 is SNHLY and CDR2 is FYNNEI. Trimming cost V 4 bases and J 5 bases; bases outside gene matches: 5. This CDR3 contains 15 residues. The CDR3 nucleotides read TGTGCCAGCAGTGTAGGGACAGGGGGCGGATATGGCTACACCTTC. This encodes CASSVGTGGGYGYTF.

The CDR3, as DNA: TGTGCCAGCAGCCCGGGACAGGGGGGCACCCCGTACGAGCAGTACTTC. It translates to CASSPGQGGTPYEQYF. The genes are TRBV11-3 and TRBJ2-7; TRBD1 agrees at 11 bases. The V gene's germline CDR1 is SGHNT and CDR2 YENEEA. This CDR3 spans 16 amino acids. J lost 4 bases, V lost 5 bases, and 10 bases had no gene match.

The chain has TRBV7-9 and TRBJ1-2; TRBD1 is a possible D gene (5 bases). Germline CDR1 and CDR2: SEHNR and FQNEAQ (reference sequence). CDR3 length equals 12 residues. The CDR3 protein is CVPSRDYDGYTF. The CDR3 nucleotides read TGTGTCCCCTCTCGGGACTACGATGGCTACACCTTC.

The genes are TRBV9 and TRBJ2-1; 13 bases map to TRBD2. The J segment lost 0 bases and the V segment lost 2 bases, leaving 8 bases of the junction unmatched. In germline, CDR1 is SGDLS, CDR2 YYNGEE. The length of the CDR3 is 19 residues. The CDR3 spells CASSVAGTSGTASYNEQFF. CDR3 bases: TGTGCCAGCAGCGTTGCCGGGACTAGCGGGACTGCCTCCTACAATGAGCAGTTCTTC.

V is TRBV7-9 and J is TRBJ2-7; 12 nucleotides match TRBD1. Trimming took 10 bases from V and 9 from J; bases not matched to a gene: 13. CDR1 is SEHNR, CDR2 FQNEAQ, per germline (reference sequence). The CDR3 consists of 14 residues. Here the CDR3 reads CAIPSGTGGPRQYF. CDR3 DNA: TGTGCCATCCCTTCGGGGACAGGGGGCCCGCGGCAGTACTTC.

This chain uses TRBV2 with TRBJ1-2; TRBD1 agrees at 11 bases. The CDR3 covers 13 residues. Per the germline V gene, CDR1 is SNHLY and CDR2 is FYNNEI. With 6 bases clipped from V and 6 bases from J, the junction kept 3 bases outside the gene matches. In DNA form, the CDR3 reads TGTGCCAGCAGGGGGGACAGGGGGAATGGCTACACCTTC. Encoded protein: CASRGDRGNGYTF.

The V call is TRBV11-3, the J call TRBJ2-5; perhaps TRBD1 as D (6 bases). Trimming took off 0 bases at V and 2 bases at J, with 13 bases between the two ends. Germline CDR1 SGHNT, CDR2 YENEEA. The CDR3 consists of 16 residues. This CDR3 is CASSLDGSGQQETQYF. The CDR3 region has the DNA TGTGCCAGCAGCTTAGATGGGTCTGGACAGCAAGAGACCCAGTACTTC. Based on the CDR3 plus reference TRBV11-3 and TRBJ2-5, the full variable domain is EAGVVQSPRYKIIEKKQPVAFWCNPISGHNTLYWYLQNLGQGPELLIRYENEEAVDDSQLPKDRFSAERLKGVDSTLKIQPAELGDSAVYLCASSLDGSGQQETQYFGPGTRLLVL.

The V and J genes are TRBV19 and TRBJ1-2; 9 bases are a match to TRBD1. V shed 9 bases and J 4 bases; nucleotides not matched to a gene: 15. CDR3 length equals 16 residues. The germline V gene encodes CDR1 LNHDA and CDR2 SQIVND (reference sequence). The CDR3 sequence: CASPWGQGNPTYGYTF. CDR3 bases: TGTGCCAGCCCATGGGGACAGGGTAACCCGACCTATGGCTACACCTTC.

Comments on this clone: This same CDR3 is encoded by further DNA sequences in the sample. J is TRBJ2-5 and V is TRBV5-1; no reliable D call. Trimming left V 0 bases short and J 5 bases short, with 5 bases between. CDR3 size: 12 residues. Germline loops: CDR1 SGHRS, CDR2 YFSETQ. The CDR3 nucleotides read TGCGCCAGCAGCTTGGACCGGGAGACCCAGTACTTC. This gives the protein CASSLDRETQYF.

The chain is built from TRBV27 and TRBJ2-7; 15 positions agree with TRBD2. Germline CDR1 is MNHEY and CDR2 is SMNVEV (reference sequence). The CDR3 length is 15 residues. Trimming at V came to 5 bases and at J to 6 bases, leaving 5 bases not matched to a gene. In DNA form, the CDR3 reads TGTGCCAGCAGTGCCGGGGGACTAGCGGGAGGCGAGCAGTACTTC. This encodes CASSAGGLAGGEQYF.

J is TRBJ1-5 and V is TRBV4-3; TRBD1 is a possible D gene (5 bases). V was pared by 1 base and J by 4 bases, with 8 bases between. The CDR3 is 14 amino acids. CDR1 and CDR2 (germline): LGHNA, YSLEER. This chain's CDR3 is CASSQVWGNQPQHF. DNA for the CDR3: TGCGCCAGCAGCCAAGTTTGGGGGAATCAGCCCCAGCATTTT.

The chain joins TRBV7-9 to TRBJ2-1; 10 bases fit TRBD2. Germline trimming cut 4 bases from V and 3 bases from J; bases unmatched to any gene: 3. CDR1 is SEHNR and CDR2 is FQNEAQ in the germline V gene (reference sequence). CDR3 size: 15 residues. The CDR3 nucleotides read TGTGCCAGCAGCTCCCTAGCGGGGGTCTACAATGAGCAGTTCTTC. Its protein is CASSSLAGVYNEQFF.

This clone was detected only once. The chain recombines TRBV18 with TRBJ2-4, with 7 bases lining up with TRBD1. V was clipped by 0 bases and J by 0 bases; unmatched bases: 8. The CDR3 totals 18 residues. Per germline, CDR1 KGHSH and CDR2 LQKENI. The CDR3 nucleotides read TGTGCCAGCTCACCACCCATCGCGACAGGGCTAGCCAAAAACATTCAGTACTTC. Protein: CASSPPIATGLAKNIQYF.

The rearrangement links TRBV11-2 to TRBJ2-7; tentatively, D is TRBD1 (5 bases). V was shortened by 2 bases and J by 5 bases, with 10 bases between the two germline ends. Germline V gene sequence: CDR1 SGHAT, CDR2 FQNNGV. This CDR3 has 13 residues. The CDR3 sequence is CASSLIQVHEQYF. The DNA of the CDR3 is TGTGCCAGCAGCTTAATACAGGTCCACGAGCAGTACTTC.

V and J are TRBV19 and TRBJ1-5; a weak D match, TRBD1 (5 bases). With 4 bases removed from V and 2 bases from J, the gap between germline ends came to 15 bases. CDR3 length: 16 amino acids. The V gene's germline CDR1 is LNHDA and CDR2 SQIVND (reference sequence). CDR3 amino acids: CASSSRGRERNQPQHF. In DNA form, the CDR3 reads TGTGCCAGTAGTAGCCGCGGCAGGGAACGCAATCAGCCCCAGCATTTT.

CDR3: CASSIRAEQYF. CDR3 sequence (DNA): TGTGCCAGTAGTATCAGGGCCGAGCAGTACTTC. The rearrangement joins TRBV19 to TRBJ2-7, with D tentatively TRBD1 (5 bases). Germline V lookup: CDR1 LNHDA, CDR2 SQIVND (reference sequence). This CDR3 has 11 residues. V dropped 3 bases and J dropped 6 bases, with 6 bases sitting between them.

This chain joins TRBV19 and TRBJ1-2; D remains unclear. The V end was cut by 5 bases, the J end by 6 bases, with 10 bases between. In germline, CDR1 is LNHDA, CDR2 SQIVND (reference sequence). The CDR3 runs 12 residues. CDR3 sequence (DNA): TGTGCCAGTAGTCTCCAACCCCATGGCTACACCTTC. Translated, it gives CASSLQPHGYTF.

The V gene is TRBV30, the J gene TRBJ1-3; D gene unclear. CDR1 is GTSNPN and CDR2 is SVGIG in the germline V gene (reference sequence). V was clipped by 0 bases and J by 1 base, with 4 bases between them. The CDR3 is made up of 13 amino acids. The CDR3 DNA reads TGTGCCTGGAGTGTAGGGTCTGGAAACACCATATATTTT. Encoded protein: CAWSVGSGNTIYF.

This chain uses TRBV7-9 with TRBJ2-7, with TRBD2 matching over 9 bases. Germline assignment: CDR1 SEHNR and CDR2 FQNEAQ (reference sequence). V shed 6 bases, J shed 0 bases, and the junction held 6 bases outside the gene matches. The CDR3 length is 15 residues. The CDR3 spells CASRGGSGSSYEQYF. The DNA for the CDR3 is TGTGCCAGCAGGGGAGGTAGCGGGAGCTCCTACGAGCAGTACTTC.

This rearrangement joins TRBV7-9 to TRBJ1-2; possibly TRBD1 for D (6 bases). The CDR3 has 17 residues. The V end lost 5 bases, the J end lost 4 bases, and 23 bases lay between the germline ends. Germline CDR1 and CDR2: SEHNR and FQNEAQ (reference sequence). Written as DNA, the CDR3 is TGTGCCAGCAGCCTTGGATTCCAGGGGAAATTGTCCTATGGCTACACCTTC. Translation: CASSLGFQGKLSYGYTF.

The chain links TRBV10-1 to TRBJ1-3; D not resolved. V was shortened by 3 bases and J by 2 bases, with 8 bases between the two germline ends. CDR1 is WNHNN and CDR2 is SYGVQD in the germline V gene (reference sequence). The CDR3 has 14 amino acids. The CDR3 DNA sequence: TGCGCCAGCAGTGACGGACTCACTGGAAACACCATATATTTT. Encoded protein: CASSDGLTGNTIYF.